This T cell receptor beta chain was profiled in a study of cytomegalovirus exposure and HLA in healthy donors. Findings and limits, study-wide: The study listed under 200 cytomegalovirus-associated TCR beta chains. Among the sequence variants, a highly shared cluster was likely an artifact of sequencing.

After removal of 5 bases from V and 6 bases from J, the junction contained 13 bases not matched to a gene. The length of the CDR3 is 17 residues. Germline CDR1 SGHTA, CDR2 FQGTGA. It was with 60 Vbeta and 13 Jbeta primers that the PCR ran. Original data processing: In a later analysis, the count reached 75 million to 90 million unique TCR beta chains, with 9 million to 11 million shared. Data came from immunoSEQ multiplex PCR; TCRdb stores just in-frame clones and leaves some out. Clone size and the V and J calls come from that table; the DNA yielded D and trimming. The table shows under 200,000 clones, with 70% to 90% occurring only once. In the case of this clone: Its target is not known.

The clonotype comes from a woman aged 30 to 39 in good health and CMV-seronegative. The sequenced sample consisted of PBMCs. V and J are TRBV7-3 and TRBJ2-7; TRBD2 matches at 13 bases. For the CDR3, the DNA is TGTGCCAGCAGCCAATGGACTAGCGGGGGATTGGCGGGCGAGCAGTACTTC. This codes for CASSQWTSGGLAGEQYF.